A single sample gave rise to the 19 T cell receptor beta chains below, sequenced in a study of T cell responses to AZD1222 COVID-19 vaccine. Produced via immunoSEQ multiplex PCR; TCRdb's table is partial and in-frame only. The sample holds roughly 150,000 clones, roughly 92% seen once. This material consisted of peripheral blood, taken on day 0 of AZD1222 vaccination. The receptor source for this set is an adult in good health.

The V call is TRBV25-1, the J call TRBJ2-2; TRBD2 matches 8 bases. CDR1 is MGHDK, CDR2 SYGVNS, per germline. J gave up 5 bases and V 6 bases, and 8 bases lay outside the gene matches. The CDR3 is 15 residues long. In DNA, the CDR3 is TGTGCCAGCAGGACTAGCGCGTTCCATACCGGGGAGCTGTTTTTT. It codes for CASRTSAFHTGELFF.

The rearrangement links TRBV9 to TRBJ2-3; TRBD2 matches at 16 bases. The V gene end was trimmed by 4 bases and the J gene end by 6 bases; junction bases not matched to a gene: 8. The CDR3 spans 17 residues. Germline V CDR1 and CDR2: SGDLS, YYNGEE. Here the CDR3 DNA reads TGTGCCAGCAGCCCGGGACTAGCGGGGGGGCCGGTGGATACGCAGTATTTT. This codes for CASSPGLAGGPVDTQYF.

This chain uses TRBV5-1 with TRBJ2-7; D is perhaps TRBD1 (5 bases). The V end lost 3 bases, the J end lost 2 bases, and 12 bases lay between the germline ends. This CDR3 contains 14 residues. Germline V lookup: CDR1 SGHRS, CDR2 YFSETQ. CDR3 residues: CASSSQGSPYEQYF. The CDR3 DNA sequence: TGCGCCAGCAGCTCGCAGGGATCCCCCTACGAGCAGTACTTC.

J is TRBJ2-3 and V is TRBV20-1, with D unresolved. V lost 6 bases and J lost 11, with 15 bases in between. The CDR3 has 11 residues. Germline loops: CDR1 DFQATT, CDR2 SNEGSKA (reference sequence). The CDR3 loop is CSAPRPVGQYF. The CDR3 DNA reads as TGCAGTGCCCCGAGACCCGTGGGGCAGTATTTT.

The chain has TRBV6-2 or TRBV6-3 and TRBJ1-5; 7 bases are shared with TRBD1. Losses at the gene ends were 5 bases for V and 6 bases for J; bases not matched to a gene: 10. In germline, CDR1 is MNHEY, CDR2 SVGEGT. The CDR3 extends over 15 amino acids. The CDR3 sequence is CASSPQTGWGQPQHF. DNA for the CDR3: TGTGCCAGCAGTCCGCAGACAGGGTGGGGTCAGCCCCAGCATTTT.

J is TRBJ1-2 and V is TRBV9; no clear D gene. Trimming stripped 0 bases from V and 5 bases from J, with 11 bases between. This CDR3 comprises 14 residues. Germline-derived CDR1 and CDR2 are SGDLS and YYNGEE. CDR3 sequence reads: CASSVDPNLYGYTF. The DNA of the CDR3 is TGTGCCAGCAGCGTAGACCCCAACCTGTATGGCTACACCTTC.

This clone was seen just once. V usage is TRBV27 and J usage is TRBJ1-2, with D possibly matching TRBD1 (6 bases). CDR1 is MNHEY, CDR2 SMNVEV, per germline (reference sequence). V lost 3 bases, J lost 3 bases, and 8 bases lay in between. The CDR3 sequence is 13 residues long. The CDR3 DNA sequence: TGTGCCAGCAGTTTTACAGGGTACTATGGCTACACCTTC. Translation gives CASSFTGYYGYTF.

The chain employs TRBV27 and TRBJ2-7; unclear D gene. CDR1 and CDR2 (germline): MNHEY, SMNVEV (reference sequence). The germline V and J ends were trimmed by 2 bases and 3 bases, with 14 bases remaining between them. This CDR3 region has 15 residues. The CDR3 DNA sequence: TGTGCCAGCAGTTTAAACAATAATCCCTACTACGAGCAGTACTTC. The encoded protein is CASSLNNNPYYEQYF.

This clone was detected a few times. The gene calls are TRBV6-4 and TRBJ2-1, with D unresolved. The V gene's germline CDR1 is MRHNA and CDR2 SNTAGT. The CDR3 runs 13 residues. Trimming removed 0 bases at V and 9 bases at J, with 9 bases between. The CDR3 protein is CASSDSMMGEQFF. The CDR3 DNA reads as TGTGCCAGCAGTGACTCGATGATGGGTGAGCAGTTCTTC.

This chain uses TRBV6-5 with TRBJ1-2, with D possibly TRBD1 on 6 matching bases. V dropped 10 bases and J dropped 2 bases, with 14 bases sitting between them. Germline CDR1 reads MNHEY; CDR2 reads SVGAGI. CDR3 size: 13 residues. The CDR3 nucleotides read TGTGCCACCTCAGACAGGCCGAACTATGGCTACACCTTC. Amino acids: CATSDRPNYGYTF.

This clone came up a few times. This chain links TRBV6-2 or TRBV6-3 with TRBJ2-7, with unresolved D. Trimming removed 2 bases from V and 4 bases from J, with 6 bases in between. The V gene's germline CDR1 is MNHEY and CDR2 SVGEGT. This CDR3 is 12 amino acids long. The CDR3 loop reads CASSYTQYEQYF. The CDR3 DNA sequence: TGTGCCAGCAGTTACACCCAGTACGAGCAGTACTTC.

The chain is built from TRBV5-8 and TRBJ1-3; D might be TRBD1 (6 bases). Deletions cut 4 bases from V and 0 bases from J, with 8 bases between. Germline V gene lookup returns CDR1 SGHTS and CDR2 YDEGEE. CDR3 length equals 14 residues. CDR3 bases: TGTGCCAGCAGCCGGACAGTCTCTGGAAACACCATATATTTT. It translates to CASSRTVSGNTIYF.

The chain employs TRBV5-6 and TRBJ2-7; TRBD2 matches at 7 bases. This CDR3 is built from 16 residues. The junction had 11 bases not matched to a gene; V was cut back by 1 base and J by 4 bases. Germline V gene sequence: CDR1 SGHDT, CDR2 YYEEEE. Here the CDR3 reads CASSLYSGGSVYEQYF. Written as DNA, the CDR3 is TGTGCCAGCAGCTTGTATTCCGGGGGGAGTGTTTACGAGCAGTACTTC. The full variable domain, completed using reference TRBV5-6 and TRBJ2-7, is DAGVTQSPTHLIKTRGQQVTLRCSPKSGHDTVSWYQQALGQGPQFIFQYYEEEERQRGNFPDRFSGHQFPNYSSELNVNALLLGDSALYLCASSLYSGGSVYEQYFGPGTRLTVT.

The chain is built from TRBV5-1 and TRBJ1-5, with unresolved D. The CDR3 sequence is 15 residues long. Germline values: CDR1 SGHRS, CDR2 YFSETQ. The V gene lost 7 bases and the J gene lost 3 bases, with 17 bases spanning the gap. CDR3 sequence: CASPLGGRNNQPQHF. CDR3 bases: TGCGCCAGCCCGTTAGGAGGGCGCAACAATCAGCCCCAGCATTTT.

This chain uses TRBV28 with TRBJ1-2; D call uncertain. CDR3 length equals 15 residues. Germline CDR1 MDHEN, CDR2 SYDVKM. Trimming shortened V by 7 bases and J by 2 bases, and 17 bases separated the two germline ends. The CDR3 protein is CASTLGLLGNYGYTF. The CDR3 region has the DNA TGTGCCAGCACCCTCGGACTTTTGGGGAACTATGGCTACACCTTC.

J is TRBJ1-5 and V is TRBV7-9; unclear D gene. Trimming left V 5 bases short and J 4 bases short, with 6 bases between. The CDR3 spans 12 residues. Germline V CDR1 and CDR2: SEHNR, FQNEAQ (reference sequence). This chain's CDR3 is CASSLENQPQHF. The CDR3 DNA reads as TGTGCCAGCAGCCTCGAAAATCAGCCCCAGCATTTT.

The chain couples TRBV19 to TRBJ1-4; TRBD1 aligns across 9 bases. This CDR3 is 15 amino acids long. The V gene end was trimmed by 2 bases and the J gene end by 5 bases; junction bases not matched to a gene: 3. Germline assignment: CDR1 LNHDA and CDR2 SQIVND (reference sequence). CDR3 in amino acids: CASSIRTGANEKLFF. DNA of the CDR3: TGTGCCAGTAGTATACGGACAGGGGCGAATGAAAAACTGTTTTTT.

This rearrangement joins TRBV7-9 to TRBJ1-1, with 12 bases matching TRBD1. Germline-derived CDR1 and CDR2 are SEHNR and FQNEAQ (reference sequence). This CDR3 has 15 amino acids. J was trimmed by 1 base and V by 5 bases; bases with no gene match: 2. CDR3 in DNA: TGTGCCAGCAGCACGGGACAGGGGGCGAACACTGAAGCTTTCTTT. Encoded protein: CASSTGQGANTEAFF.

The J gene is TRBJ1-1, the V gene TRBV6-2 or TRBV6-3, with 8 bases matching TRBD1. The V and J ends lost 5 bases and 0 bases, in that order; junction bases with no gene match: 5. This CDR3 has 15 amino acids. CDR1 MNHEY and CDR2 SVGEGT come from the germline V gene. The DNA of the CDR3 is TGTGCCAGCAGTCGACGACAGGGGCTGAACACTGAAGCTTTCTTT. It translates to CASSRRQGLNTEAFF.